This T cell receptor beta chain was sequenced during a study of T cell responses to AZD1222 COVID-19 vaccine. Libraries were prepared by immunoSEQ multiplex PCR; TCRdb keeps only in-frame clonotypes and omits some of them. Seen here are about 140,000 clones, roughly 90% observed once, and the top ten hold under 3.5%. Germline loops: CDR1 SGHVS, CDR2 FQNEAQ. V shed 5 bases and J shed 9 bases, with 17 bases lying between them. The CDR3 loop spans 14 amino acids. The sequenced sample was peripheral blood, obtained on day 0 of AZD1222 vaccination. The receptor was derived from an adult in good health. The rearrangement uses TRBV7-8 and TRBJ2-1, with a weak D call TRBD1 (6 bases). Written as DNA, the CDR3 is TGTGCCAGCAGCACAGGGTGGGGGAATTTTGAGCAGTTCTTC. Translated: CASSTGWGNFEQFF.